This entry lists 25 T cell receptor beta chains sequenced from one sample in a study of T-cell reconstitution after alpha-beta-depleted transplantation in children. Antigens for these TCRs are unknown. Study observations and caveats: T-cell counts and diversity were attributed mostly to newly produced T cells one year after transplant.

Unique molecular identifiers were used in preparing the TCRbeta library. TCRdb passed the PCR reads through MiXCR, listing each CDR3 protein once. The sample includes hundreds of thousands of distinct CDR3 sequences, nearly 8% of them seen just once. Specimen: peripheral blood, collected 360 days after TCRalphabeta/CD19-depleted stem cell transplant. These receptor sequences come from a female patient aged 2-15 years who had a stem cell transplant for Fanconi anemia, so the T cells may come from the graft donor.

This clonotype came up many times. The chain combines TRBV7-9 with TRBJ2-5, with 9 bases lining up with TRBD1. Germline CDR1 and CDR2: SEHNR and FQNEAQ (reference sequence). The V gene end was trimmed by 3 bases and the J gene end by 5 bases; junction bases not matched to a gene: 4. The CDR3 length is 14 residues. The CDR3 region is CASSFTGGLETQYF. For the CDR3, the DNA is TGTGCCAGCAGCTTTACAGGGGGCCTGGAGACCCAGTACTTC.

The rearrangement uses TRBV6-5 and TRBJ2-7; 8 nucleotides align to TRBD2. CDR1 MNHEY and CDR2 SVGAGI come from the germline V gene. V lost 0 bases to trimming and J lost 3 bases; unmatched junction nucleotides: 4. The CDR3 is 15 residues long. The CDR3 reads CASSYSRGASYEQYF. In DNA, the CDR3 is TGTGCCAGCAGTTACTCGCGGGGGGCAAGCTACGAGCAGTACTTC.

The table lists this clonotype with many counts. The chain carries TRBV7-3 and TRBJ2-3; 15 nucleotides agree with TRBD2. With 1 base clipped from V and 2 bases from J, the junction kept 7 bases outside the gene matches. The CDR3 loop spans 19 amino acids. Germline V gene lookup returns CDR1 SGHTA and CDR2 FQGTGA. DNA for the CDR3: TGTGCCAGCAGCTTAAGACAGTGGACTAGCGGGAGGGACACAGATACGCAGTATTTT. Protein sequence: CASSLRQWTSGRDTDTQYF.

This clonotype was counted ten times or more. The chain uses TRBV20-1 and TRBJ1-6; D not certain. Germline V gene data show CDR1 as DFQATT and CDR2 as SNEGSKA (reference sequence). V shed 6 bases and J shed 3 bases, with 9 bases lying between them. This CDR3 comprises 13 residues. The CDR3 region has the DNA TGCAGTGCCAAAACAAACTATAATTCACCCCTCCACTTT. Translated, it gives CSAKTNYNSPLHF.

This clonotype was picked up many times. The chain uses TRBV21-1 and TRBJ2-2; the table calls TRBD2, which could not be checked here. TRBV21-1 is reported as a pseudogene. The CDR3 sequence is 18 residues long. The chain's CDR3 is CASSKPTKREGLTGELFF. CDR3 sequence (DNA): TGTGCCAGCAGCAAACCGACGAAGCGGGAGGGCCTCACCGGGGAGCTGTTTTTT.

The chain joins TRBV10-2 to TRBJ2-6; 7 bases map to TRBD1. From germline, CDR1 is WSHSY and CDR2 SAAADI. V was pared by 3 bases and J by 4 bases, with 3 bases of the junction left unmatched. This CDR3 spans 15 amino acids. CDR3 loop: CASSDTGAGANVLTF. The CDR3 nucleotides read TGCGCCAGCAGTGATACAGGGGCCGGGGCCAACGTCCTGACTTTC.

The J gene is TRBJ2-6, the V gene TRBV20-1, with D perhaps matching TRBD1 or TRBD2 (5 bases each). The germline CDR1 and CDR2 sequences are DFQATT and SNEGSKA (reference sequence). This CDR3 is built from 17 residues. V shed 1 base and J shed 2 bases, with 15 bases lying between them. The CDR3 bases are TGCAGTGCTAGAGGGGAGACAGCATTCACTGGGGCCAACGTCCTGACTTTC. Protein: CSARGETAFTGANVLTF.

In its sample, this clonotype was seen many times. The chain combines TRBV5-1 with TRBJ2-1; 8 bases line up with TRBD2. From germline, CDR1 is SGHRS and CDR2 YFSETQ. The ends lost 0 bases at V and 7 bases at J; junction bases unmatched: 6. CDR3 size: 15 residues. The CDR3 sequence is CASSLATSGSNEQFF. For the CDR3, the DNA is TGCGCCAGCAGCTTGGCCACTAGCGGTAGTAATGAGCAGTTCTTC.

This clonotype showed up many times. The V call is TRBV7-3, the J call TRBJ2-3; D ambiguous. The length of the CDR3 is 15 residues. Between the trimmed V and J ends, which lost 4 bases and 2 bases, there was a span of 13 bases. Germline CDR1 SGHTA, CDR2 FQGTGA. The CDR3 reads CASSSRLGYTDTQYF. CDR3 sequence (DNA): TGTGCCAGCAGCTCAAGACTGGGATACACAGATACGCAGTATTTT.

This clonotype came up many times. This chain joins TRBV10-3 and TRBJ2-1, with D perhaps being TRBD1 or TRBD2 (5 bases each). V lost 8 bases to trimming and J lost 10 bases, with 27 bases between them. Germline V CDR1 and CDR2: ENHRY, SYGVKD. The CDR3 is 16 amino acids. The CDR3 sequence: CAISTVGADSGQEQFF. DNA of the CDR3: TGTGCCATCTCGACTGTCGGAGCGGATTCGGGGCAGGAGCAGTTCTTC.

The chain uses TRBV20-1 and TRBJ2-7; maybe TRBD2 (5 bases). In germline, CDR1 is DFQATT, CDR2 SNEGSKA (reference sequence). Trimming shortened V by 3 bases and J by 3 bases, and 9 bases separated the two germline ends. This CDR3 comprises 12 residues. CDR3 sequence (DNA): TGCAGTGCTAGCTACGGGATCTACGAGCAGTACGTC. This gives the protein CSASYGIYEQYV.

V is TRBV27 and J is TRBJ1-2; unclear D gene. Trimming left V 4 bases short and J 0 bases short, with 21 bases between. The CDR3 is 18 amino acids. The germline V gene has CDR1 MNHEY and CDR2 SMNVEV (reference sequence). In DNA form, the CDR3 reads TGTGCCAGCAGTTCATCCGGGCTAACGCCAGAGCCTAACTATGGCTACACCTTC. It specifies CASSSSGLTPEPNYGYTF.

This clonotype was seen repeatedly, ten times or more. This CDR3 reads CSASLRDYGFSDTQYF. The CDR3, as DNA: TGCAGTGCTTCACTCCGGGACTATGGTTTTTCAGATACGCAGTATTTT. The rearrangement joins TRBV20-1 to TRBJ2-3, with 7 bases lining up with TRBD2. Trimming at V came to 5 bases and at J to 4 bases, leaving 15 bases not matched to a gene. Germline V gene sequence: CDR1 DFQATT, CDR2 SNEGSKA (reference sequence). This CDR3 is 16 amino acids long.

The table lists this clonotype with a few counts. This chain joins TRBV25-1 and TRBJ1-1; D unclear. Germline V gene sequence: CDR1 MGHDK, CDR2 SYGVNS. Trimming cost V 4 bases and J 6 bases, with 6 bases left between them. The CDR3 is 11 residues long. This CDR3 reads CASSAGAEAFF. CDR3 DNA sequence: TGTGCCAGCAGTGCGGGAGCTGAAGCTTTCTTT.

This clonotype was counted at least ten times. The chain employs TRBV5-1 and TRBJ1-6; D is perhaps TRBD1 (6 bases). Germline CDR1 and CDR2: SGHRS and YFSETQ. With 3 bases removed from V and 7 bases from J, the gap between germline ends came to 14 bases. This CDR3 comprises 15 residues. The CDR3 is CASSSARTANSPLHF. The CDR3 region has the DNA TGCGCCAGCAGCTCGGCACGGACAGCAAATTCACCCCTCCACTTT. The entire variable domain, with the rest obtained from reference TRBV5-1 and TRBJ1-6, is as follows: KAGVTQTPRYLIKTRGQQVTLSCSPISGHRSVSWYQQTPGQGLQFLFEYFSETQRNKGNFPGRFSGRQFSNSRSEMNVSTLELGDSALYLCASSSARTANSPLHFGNGTRLTVT.

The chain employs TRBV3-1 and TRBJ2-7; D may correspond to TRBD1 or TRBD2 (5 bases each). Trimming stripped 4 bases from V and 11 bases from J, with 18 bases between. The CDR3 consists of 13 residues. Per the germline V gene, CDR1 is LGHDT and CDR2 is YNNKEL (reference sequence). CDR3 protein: CASSPYTTTAEYF. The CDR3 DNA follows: TGTGCCAGCAGCCCATATACGACGACAGCGGAGTACTTC.

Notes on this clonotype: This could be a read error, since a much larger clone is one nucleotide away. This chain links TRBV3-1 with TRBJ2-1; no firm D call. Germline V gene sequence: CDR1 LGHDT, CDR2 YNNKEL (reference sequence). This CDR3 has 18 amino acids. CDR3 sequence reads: CACSPLGSDSKGYNEQFF. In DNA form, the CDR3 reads TGTGCCTGCAGCCCCCTCGGGTCGGATAGTAAGGGTTACAATGAGCAGTTCTTC.

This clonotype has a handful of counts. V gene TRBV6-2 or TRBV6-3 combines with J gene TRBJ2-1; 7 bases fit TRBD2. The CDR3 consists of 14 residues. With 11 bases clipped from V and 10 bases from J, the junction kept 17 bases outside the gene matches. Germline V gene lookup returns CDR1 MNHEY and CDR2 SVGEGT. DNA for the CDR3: TGTGCCTCCATGGGGAGGGGCTCCGGACGCGAGCAGTTCTTC. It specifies CASMGRGSGREQFF.

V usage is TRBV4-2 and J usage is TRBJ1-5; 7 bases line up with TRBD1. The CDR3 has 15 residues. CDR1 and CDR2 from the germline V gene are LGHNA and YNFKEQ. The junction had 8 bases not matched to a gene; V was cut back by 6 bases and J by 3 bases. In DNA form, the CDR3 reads TGTGCCAGCAGTTTGACAGGGACCCTCAATCAGCCCCAGCATTTT. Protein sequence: CASSLTGTLNQPQHF.

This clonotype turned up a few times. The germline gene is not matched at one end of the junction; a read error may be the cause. CDR3 sequence: CAISLLQLGTRRRDTQYF. The CDR3, as DNA: TGTGCCATCAGTTTACTCCAGTTAGGGACCAGACGTCGAGATACGCAGTATTTT. This rearrangement joins TRBV6-2 or TRBV6-3 to TRBJ2-3, with D perhaps given as TRBD1 or TRBD2 (5 bases each). The CDR3 is 18 amino acids. CDR1 is MNHEY and CDR2 is SVGEGT in the germline V gene.

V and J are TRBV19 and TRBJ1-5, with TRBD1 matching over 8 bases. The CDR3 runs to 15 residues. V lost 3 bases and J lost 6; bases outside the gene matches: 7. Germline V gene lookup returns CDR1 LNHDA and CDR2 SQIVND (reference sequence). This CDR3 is CASSIPRQGSQPQHF. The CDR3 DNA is TGTGCCAGTAGTATCCCCAGACAGGGGAGTCAGCCCCAGCATTTT.

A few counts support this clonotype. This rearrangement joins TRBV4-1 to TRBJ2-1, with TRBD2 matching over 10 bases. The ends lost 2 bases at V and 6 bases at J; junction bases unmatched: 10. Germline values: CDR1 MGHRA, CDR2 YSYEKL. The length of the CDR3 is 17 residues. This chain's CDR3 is CASSQPLAGGRRNEQFF. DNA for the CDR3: TGCGCCAGCAGCCAACCATTAGCGGGAGGAAGGCGCAATGAGCAGTTCTTC.

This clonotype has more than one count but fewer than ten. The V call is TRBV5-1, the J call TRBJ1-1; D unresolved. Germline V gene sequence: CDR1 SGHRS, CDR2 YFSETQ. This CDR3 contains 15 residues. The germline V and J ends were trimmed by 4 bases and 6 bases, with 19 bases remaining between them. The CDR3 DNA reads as TGCGCCAGCAGCCCCTACCGGGCCAATCTACCTGAAGCTTTCTTT. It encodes CASSPYRANLPEAFF.

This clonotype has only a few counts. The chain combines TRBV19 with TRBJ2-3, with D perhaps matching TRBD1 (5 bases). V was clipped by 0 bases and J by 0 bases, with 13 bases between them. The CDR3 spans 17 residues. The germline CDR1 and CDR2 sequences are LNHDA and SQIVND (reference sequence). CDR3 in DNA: TGTGCCAGTAGTATAGATCTCGACAGTTTTAGCACAGATACGCAGTATTTT. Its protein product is CASSIDLDSFSTDTQYF.

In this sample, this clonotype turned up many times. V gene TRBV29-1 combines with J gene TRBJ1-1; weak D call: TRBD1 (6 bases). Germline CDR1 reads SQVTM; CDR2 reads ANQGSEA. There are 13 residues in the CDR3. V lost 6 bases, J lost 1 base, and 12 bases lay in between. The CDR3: CSVERDTNTEAFF. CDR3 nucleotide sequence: TGCAGCGTCGAGAGGGACACGAACACTGAAGCTTTCTTT. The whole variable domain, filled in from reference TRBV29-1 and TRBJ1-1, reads SAVISQKPSRDICQRGTSLTIQCQVDSQVTMMFWYRQQPGQSLTLIATANQGSEATYESGFVIDKFPISRPNLTFSTLTVSNMSPEDSSIYLCSVERDTNTEAFFGQGTRLTVV.